These T cell receptor beta chains were read from a single sample in a study of blood T cell repertoires in COVID-19. The repertoire was sequenced with immunoSEQ multiplex PCR; TCRdb's copy has only in-frame clones and lacks some. The table has just over 95,000 clones, about nine tenths seen once. Sequenced material: peripheral blood. The origin of the receptors is a man aged 45-65 years with acute or convalescent COVID-19. Each CDR3 is given with its conserved first and last residue. A D gene is named only where the DNA matches it firmly. Not all rows give a size; the values are once, few, many and, for expanded clones, a class.

DNA	CDR3	size	length	D	J	V
TGCACCGCGAGGGGGGGGCGGACAGATACGCAGTATTTT	CTARGGRTDTQYF	NA	13	NA	TRBJ2-3	TRBV29-1
TGTGCCAGCAGCTTAGCCAGAACCTACGAGCAGTACTTC	CASSLARTYEQYF	NA	13	NA	TRBJ2-7	TRBV7-9
TGTGCCAGCAGCCGACCGGCAGGACAAGAGACCCAGTACTTC	CASSRPAGQETQYF	NA	14	NA	TRBJ2-5	TRBV11-2
TGCAGCGTTGACAATTGGACAGGGAAGGGCGGCTATGGCTACACCTTC	CSVDNWTGKGGYGYTF	NA	16	TRBD1	TRBJ1-2	TRBV29-1
TGTGCCAGCAGTACACACAGGGGCGAGCAGTACTTC	CASSTHRGEQYF	NA	12	TRBD1	TRBJ2-7	TRBV27
TGCAGCGTACGTAGCGGGAGCGATGAGCAGTTCTTC	CSVRSGSDEQFF	NA	12	TRBD2	TRBJ2-1	TRBV29-1
TGTGCCAGCAGTGCCGTCCACTACAACAGGGCTTATCAGCCCCAGCATTTT	CASSAVHYNRAYQPQHF	NA	17	NA	TRBJ1-5	TRBV6-1
TGCGCCAGCAGCTTAGGGACTAGCGGGAGGACCTACGAGCAGTACTTC	CASSLGTSGRTYEQYF	NA	16	TRBD2	TRBJ2-7	TRBV7-9
TGTGCCAGCAGTTTCATCCAGGACATTCAGTACTTC	CASSFIQDIQYF	NA	12	NA	TRBJ2-4	TRBV12-3/TRBV12-4
TGTGCCAGCAGCTTAGGTCCGGGACAGGGCTCCTCTGGGGCCAACGTCCTGACTTTC	CASSLGPGQGSSGANVLTF	NA	19	TRBD1	TRBJ2-6	TRBV7-6
TGTGCCAGCAGTGAAGCTAGAAGTTCAATCGGTGGAGGTGAAGCTTTCTTT	CASSEARSSIGGGEAFF	NA	17	NA	TRBJ1-1	TRBV6-1
TGTGCCAGACTTCGGACTAGCGGTCTTTGGGAGCAGTTCTTC	CARLRTSGLWEQFF	NA	14	TRBD2	TRBJ2-1	TRBV19
TGTGCCAGCAGCACAGACAGGAACACTGAAGCTTTCTTT	CASSTDRNTEAFF	NA	13	NA	TRBJ1-1	TRBV9
TGCGCCAGCAGCTTGTCTACTAATGAAAAACTGTTTTTT	CASSLSTNEKLFF	NA	13	NA	TRBJ1-4	TRBV5-1
TGTGCCAGCAGCTCCGGGACAGGGCTTAGCACAGATACGCAGTATTTT	CASSSGTGLSTDTQYF	NA	16	TRBD1	TRBJ2-3	TRBV7-9
TGTGCCAGCAGCTCTACAGGGGTAAACTATGGCTACACCTTC	CASSSTGVNYGYTF	NA	14	TRBD1	TRBJ1-2	TRBV5-5
TGTGCCAGCAGTCCCCGGGGGTCCACTGAAGCTTTCTTT	CASSPRGSTEAFF	NA	13	NA	TRBJ1-1	TRBV6-6
TGTGCCAGCAGCCGAGGACAGGGGGCGCCTTACGAGCAGTACTTC	CASSRGQGAPYEQYF	NA	15	TRBD1	TRBJ2-7	TRBV3-1/TRBV3-2
TGCGCCAGCAGCTTGGCTGGCGGGTCGGGGCAAGAGACCCAGTACTTC	CASSLAGGSGQETQYF	NA	16	NA	TRBJ2-5	TRBV5-1
TGTGCCAGTAGTCCCGGACAGACCTACGAGCAGTACTTC	CASSPGQTYEQYF	NA	13	NA	TRBJ2-7	TRBV19
TGCGCCAGCAGCCTGAATGGGGTCGGGGACAGCCAAACCTACGAGCAGTACTTC	CASSLNGVGDSQTYEQYF	NA	18	TRBD1	TRBJ2-7	TRBV4-1
TGTGCAAGCGGACAGTTCTATAGCAATCAGCCCCAGCATTTT	CASGQFYSNQPQHF	NA	14	NA	TRBJ1-5	TRBV6-5
TGTGCCAGCAGCTTAGTGGGCCAGTCCTACGAGCAGTACTTC	CASSLVGQSYEQYF	once	14	NA	TRBJ2-7	TRBV7-8
TGTGCCAGCAGCTCTGGAGGGAGCACAGATACGCAGTATTTT	CASSSGGSTDTQYF	NA	14	NA	TRBJ2-3	TRBV11-3
TGTGCCGGCAAAGCGAGTTTATCCGGGGAGCTGTTTTTT	CAGKASLSGELFF	NA	13	NA	TRBJ2-2	TRBV9